The 30 T cell receptor beta chains given below trace back to one sample, sequenced in a study of T cell repertoires in cytomegalovirus infection. A single record per CDR3 protein comes from TCRdb applying MiXCR to the reads. The sample records under 95,000 distinct CDR3 sequences, approximately 45% being singletons. The antigens for these receptors are not known. The source was CD8+ T cells from cultured PBMCs, collected from culture after CMV antigen stimulation. These receptors all stem from a human donor in good health (CMV status not recorded). Some clones in this sample may be carry-over from other donors' samples.

The chain joins TRBV4-2 to TRBJ2-4, with no clear D. CDR3 size: 16 residues. Germline assignment: CDR1 LGHNA and CDR2 YNFKEQ. Trimming left V 1 base short and J 0 bases short, with 10 bases between. CDR3 amino acids: CASSQVALLAKNIQYF. CDR3 bases: TGTGCCAGCAGCCAAGTGGCCTTACTAGCCAAAAACATTCAGTACTTC.

The V and J genes are TRBV20-1 and TRBJ1-2; D gene uncertain. Per the germline V gene, CDR1 is DFQATT and CDR2 is SNEGSKA (reference sequence). Trimming stripped 6 bases from V and 8 bases from J, with 22 bases between. The CDR3 has 14 amino acids. CDR3 region: CSALDGPLAQGYTF. For the CDR3, the DNA is TGCAGTGCATTGGACGGCCCGTTAGCCCAGGGCTACACCTTC.

The gene calls are TRBV10-2 and TRBJ1-2; no clear D gene. CDR3 size: 13 residues. Trimming took off 3 bases at V and 5 bases at J, with 10 bases between the two ends. The germline V gene has CDR1 WSHSY and CDR2 SAAADI. Here the CDR3 reads CASSETRAYGYTF. CDR3 bases: TGCGCCAGCAGTGAAACCCGGGCTTATGGCTACACCTTC.

This clonotype was seen more than once but under ten times. The chain couples TRBV6-1 to TRBJ2-7; possible D gene TRBD1, 6 bases. Trimming stripped 5 bases from V and 0 bases from J, with 17 bases between. The CDR3 length is 16 residues. The germline V gene encodes CDR1 MNHNS and CDR2 SASEGT. CDR3 protein: CASSLQGPPSSYEQYF. The CDR3 DNA sequence: TGTGCCAGCAGTTTACAGGGTCCGCCGAGCTCCTACGAGCAGTACTTC.

This clonotype has just a few counts. This chain connects TRBV12-3 or TRBV12-4 to TRBJ1-3, with 7 bases lining up with TRBD1. The ends lost 6 bases at V and 2 bases at J; junction bases unmatched: 10. This CDR3 has 16 amino acids. CDR3 sequence reads: CASSRGTVGPGNTIYF. DNA for the CDR3: TGTGCCAGCAGCCGAGGGACAGTGGGTCCTGGAAACACCATATATTTT.

The sample holds a few counts of this clonotype. V gene TRBV6-6 combines with J gene TRBJ1-1, with a tentative D call TRBD1 (5 bases). V was cut by 2 bases and J by 1 base, with 14 bases left in between. The CDR3 loop spans 16 amino acids. Germline V gene lookup returns CDR1 MNHNY and CDR2 SVGAGI (reference sequence). The CDR3 DNA follows: TGTGCCAGCAGTTACGGGTCGCCAGGGAGGAACACTGAAGCTTTCTTT. Residues: CASSYGSPGRNTEAFF.

This clonotype was counted a few times. This chain connects TRBV7-3 to TRBJ2-1; D is perhaps TRBD1 (5 bases). Germline CDR1 and CDR2: SGHTA and FQGTGA. This CDR3 comprises 14 residues. V was clipped by 0 bases and J by 7 bases, with 10 bases between them. CDR3 in DNA: TGTGCCAGCAGCTTAACAGGGGCGGAGAATGAGCAGTTCTTC. Its protein product is CASSLTGAENEQFF. Variable domain in full (rest from reference TRBV7-3 and TRBJ2-1): GAGVSQTPSNKVTEKGKYVELRCDPISGHTALYWYRQSLGQGPEFLIYFQGTGAADDSGLPNDRFFAVRPEGSVSTLKIQRTERGDSAVYLCASSLTGAENEQFFGPGTRLTVL.

The J gene is TRBJ1-5, the V gene TRBV6-1, with 7 bases matching TRBD1. Germline trimming cut 6 bases from V and 6 bases from J; bases unmatched to any gene: 11. Germline CDR1 reads MNHNS; CDR2 reads SASEGT. The CDR3 is 15 amino acids. The CDR3, as DNA: TGTGCCAGCAGCCGAGGGGGCCTTCGGTTTCAGCCCCAGCATTTT. Encoded protein: CASSRGGLRFQPQHF.

The chain has TRBV6-6 and TRBJ1-1, with 10 positions matching TRBD1. Germline V gives CDR1 MNHNY, CDR2 SVGAGI (reference sequence). The CDR3 consists of 14 residues. V lost 5 bases, J lost 5 bases, and 5 bases stayed unmatched. CDR3 in DNA: TGTGCCAGCAGTCGAGACAGGGGGCGTACTGAAGCTTTCTTT. Translating it yields CASSRDRGRTEAFF.

The V call is TRBV7-4, the J call TRBJ1-3; tentative D call: TRBD1 (5 bases). Germline V CDR1 and CDR2: SGHVT, SQSDAQ. The length of the CDR3 is 15 residues. V gave up 4 bases and J gave up 0 bases, with 10 bases separating them. DNA of the CDR3: TGTGCCAGCAGCTCCGGGACCGACTCTGGAAACACCATATATTTT. As protein: CASSSGTDSGNTIYF.

This clonotype was seen many times. J is TRBJ2-1 and V is TRBV24-1, with a possible D match to TRBD1 (8 bases). Trimming removed 3 bases at V and 3 bases at J, with 17 bases between. The CDR3 has 17 amino acids. Germline lookup yields CDR1 KGHDR and CDR2 SFDVKD. CDR3 DNA: TGTGCCACCAGTGATGTTATGACAGGGGAGGGCTACAATGAGCAGTTCTTC. Translation gives CATSDVMTGEGYNEQFF.

This clonotype was recorded at least ten times. V is TRBV12-3 or TRBV12-4 and J is TRBJ2-1, with D possibly being TRBD2 (7 bases). CDR3 length: 14 amino acids. V lost 10 bases, J lost 3 bases, and 16 bases lay in between. CDR3 protein: CATLGGGHYNEQFF. The CDR3 DNA reads as TGTGCCACCCTGGGGGGGGGCCACTACAATGAGCAGTTCTTC.

The genes are TRBV10-3 and TRBJ2-7, with TRBD1 matching over 7 bases. Trimming cost V 10 bases and J 3 bases; bases outside gene matches: 9. CDR1 ENHRY and CDR2 SYGVKD come from the germline V gene. This CDR3 has 13 residues. CDR3 nucleotides: TGTGCCACCCAGGGGACAGATCTCTACGAGCAGTACTTC. It specifies CATQGTDLYEQYF.

This clonotype turned up a few times. The chain combines TRBV7-9 with TRBJ1-3; maybe TRBD1 (5 bases). Trimming stripped 0 bases from V and 1 base from J, with 10 bases between. The germline V gene has CDR1 SEHNR and CDR2 FQNEAQ (reference sequence). The CDR3 runs 16 residues. In DNA form, the CDR3 reads TGTGCCAGCAGCTTAGCCTCGGGGCTTTCTGGAAACACCATATATTTT. This encodes CASSLASGLSGNTIYF. Drawing the rest from reference TRBV7-9 and TRBJ1-3, the complete variable domain is DTGVSQNPRHKITKRGQNVTFRCDPISEHNRLYWYRQTLGQGPEFLTYFQNEAQLEKSRLLSDRFSAERPKGSFSTLEIQRTEQGDSAMYLCASSLASGLSGNTIYFGEGSWLTVV.

This clonotype was seen repeatedly, ten times or more. The CDR3 coding sequence is TGTGCCAGCAGCTTAGCGTCTCACACTGAAGCTTTCTTT. This sequence encodes CASSLASHTEAFF. The J gene is TRBJ1-1, the V gene TRBV7-9; no reliable D call. V was cut by 0 bases and J by 3 bases, with 5 bases left in between. Germline V gene sequence: CDR1 SEHNR, CDR2 FQNEAQ (reference sequence). The CDR3 runs to 13 residues.

The chain recombines TRBV6-1 with TRBJ2-7; 14 bases agree with TRBD2. Germline CDR1 is MNHNS and CDR2 is SASEGT. CDR3 length: 15 residues. V shed 10 bases and J 5 bases; nucleotides not matched to a gene: 10. The CDR3 DNA reads as TGTGCCACCTCCAGGGGACTAGCGGGAGACAACGAGCAGTACTTC. Translated: CATSRGLAGDNEQYF.

This clonotype was observed a few times. The chain links TRBV12-5 to TRBJ2-1; 8 nucleotides match TRBD2. The CDR3 contains 16 residues. CDR1 and CDR2 from the germline V gene are LGHNT and FRNRAP. V trimming: 0 bases; J trimming: 7 bases; junction bases outside the gene matches: 8. Here the CDR3 DNA reads TGTGCTAGTGGTTTGGTACGGGAGGGGGGGCCGAATGAGCAGTTCTTC. It specifies CASGLVREGGPNEQFF.

This clonotype was seen a handful of times. The J gene is TRBJ2-3, the V gene TRBV2; TRBD2 matches 7 bases. The CDR3 is 12 amino acids. Germline CDR1 is SNHLY and CDR2 is FYNNEI. J lost 7 bases, V lost 9 bases, and 7 bases had no gene match. The CDR3 protein is CARTSSSNTQYF. CDR3 coding DNA: TGTGCCAGGACTAGCTCCTCAAATACGCAGTATTTT. The full variable domain, completed using reference TRBV2 and TRBJ2-3, is EPEVTQTPSHQVTQMGQEVILRCVPISNHLYFYWYRQILGQKVEFLVSFYNNEISEKSEIFDDQFSVERPDGSNFTLKIRSTKLEDSAMYFCARTSSSNTQYFGPGTRLTVL.

This sequence joins TRBV27 and TRBJ2-7; the D gene could be TRBD1 or TRBD2 (5 bases each). The CDR3 sequence is 13 residues long. Germline V gene sequence: CDR1 MNHEY, CDR2 SMNVEV (reference sequence). Trimming removed 4 bases from V and 6 bases from J, with 13 bases in between. CDR3 in DNA: TGTGCCAGCAGTTGGCGAGGGCAGGGCGAGCAGTACTTC. Amino acids: CASSWRGQGEQYF.

V is TRBV12-3 or TRBV12-4 and J is TRBJ2-1; D not resolved. The ends were cut back, 6 bases at V and 6 bases at J, with 12 bases in the middle. The CDR3 is 13 residues long. In nucleotides, the CDR3 is TGTGCCAGCAGCGTACACGCGGCCAATGAGCAGTTCTTC. Translation gives CASSVHAANEQFF.

The chain combines TRBV27 with TRBJ2-3; 7 nucleotides line up with TRBD2. After removal of 5 bases from V and 5 bases from J, the junction contained 10 bases not matched to a gene. This CDR3 comprises 15 residues. Germline V gene sequence: CDR1 MNHEY, CDR2 SMNVEV (reference sequence). CDR3 in amino acids: CASSNPSGEGDTQYF. The CDR3 nucleotides read TGTGCCAGCAGTAACCCGAGTGGGGAGGGAGATACGCAGTATTTT.

The sample holds a few counts of this clonotype. This chain connects TRBV5-1 to TRBJ2-3; D perhaps matches TRBD1 (5 bases). In germline, CDR1 is SGHRS, CDR2 YFSETQ. The V and J ends lost 0 bases and 0 bases respectively, with 5 bases between them. The CDR3 is made up of 14 amino acids. CDR3 loop: CASSLEGSTDTQYF. DNA for the CDR3: TGCGCCAGCAGCTTGGAGGGGAGCACAGATACGCAGTATTTT.

The J gene is TRBJ2-1, the V gene TRBV9; D unclear. V was shortened by 4 bases and J by 9 bases, with 11 bases between the two germline ends. This CDR3 has 12 residues. Germline V lookup: CDR1 SGDLS, CDR2 YYNGEE. The DNA of the CDR3 is TGTGCCAGCAGCCCTAGGGTGGGTGAGCAGTTCTTC. Translated: CASSPRVGEQFF.

This sequence joins TRBV6-8 and TRBJ1-4, with D perhaps TRBD1 (5 bases). This CDR3 has 15 amino acids. Per the germline V gene, CDR1 is MNHGY and CDR2 is SAAAGT. V was cut by 4 bases and J by 7 bases, with 16 bases left in between. The CDR3 nucleotides are TGTGCCAGCAGTTTTACCCGACAGAGGGCTGAAAAACTGTTTTTT. This codes for CASSFTRQRAEKLFF.

The rearrangement joins TRBV7-4 to TRBJ2-6; no clear D gene. Looked up from germline, CDR1 is SGHVT and CDR2 is SQSDAQ. There are 17 residues in the CDR3. Trimming left V 1 base short and J 0 bases short, with 10 bases between. For the CDR3, the DNA is TGTGCCAGCAGCTTAGAAGACGGTTTCTCTGGGGCCAACGTCCTGACTTTC. Translating it yields CASSLEDGFSGANVLTF.

This clonotype was counted between two and nine times. The chain is built from TRBV30 and TRBJ2-1; D is unclear. This CDR3 has 12 residues. Germline assignment: CDR1 GTSNPN and CDR2 SVGIG (reference sequence). Trimming cost V 5 bases and J 6 bases, with 11 bases left between them. CDR3 DNA sequence: TGTGCCTGGGCCCTTGGTCTCAATGAGCAGTTCTTC. Translated: CAWALGLNEQFF. The entire variable domain, with the rest obtained from reference TRBV30 and TRBJ2-1, is as follows: SQTIHQWPATLVQPVGSPLSLECTVEGTSNPNLYWYRQAAGRGLQLLFYSVGIGQISSEVPQNLSASRPQDRQFILSSKKLLLSDSGFYLCAWALGLNEQFFGPGTRLTVL.

CDR3 sequence (DNA): TGCGCCAGCAGCTTTACCAGGGGTGAGACCCAGTACTTC. It codes for CASSFTRGETQYF. The rearrangement links TRBV5-1 to TRBJ2-5, with D possibly matching TRBD1 (6 bases). The V and J ends lost 2 bases and 5 bases respectively, with 10 bases between them. This CDR3 comprises 13 residues. From germline, CDR1 is SGHRS and CDR2 YFSETQ.

This chain links TRBV5-4 with TRBJ1-1; unclear D gene. CDR1 SGHNT and CDR2 YYREEE come from the germline V gene (reference sequence). V dropped 4 bases and J dropped 3 bases, with 4 bases sitting between them. The CDR3 length is 11 residues. In DNA, the CDR3 is TGTGCCAGCAGCACACACACTGAAGCTTTCTTT. This translates into CASSTHTEAFF.

The chain links TRBV4-2 to TRBJ2-1; 10 positions match TRBD2. V lost 0 bases and J lost 7; bases outside the gene matches: 15. CDR3 size: 19 residues. Per the germline V gene, CDR1 is LGHNA and CDR2 is YNFKEQ. The CDR3: CASSQEGPQQLAGQNEQFF. DNA of the CDR3: TGTGCCAGCAGCCAAGAGGGACCTCAACAACTAGCGGGACAAAATGAGCAGTTCTTC.

The V gene is TRBV7-3, the J gene TRBJ2-7, with TRBD1 as a possible D gene (5 bases). Germline CDR1 and CDR2: SGHTA and FQGTGA. CDR3 length: 15 residues. Between the trimmed V and J ends, which lost 2 bases and 4 bases, there was a span of 15 bases. The CDR3 loop reads CASSLSRGEGYEQYF. The CDR3, as DNA: TGTGCCAGCAGCTTATCAAGGGGCGAAGGATACGAGCAGTACTTC.